These 20 T cell receptor beta chains were sequenced from one sample in a study of T cell changes during pregnancy in multiple sclerosis. Repertoires were generated with immunoSEQ multiplex PCR, while TCRdb's copy carries only in-frame clones and drops some. This repertoire shows around 69,000 clones, 90% to 95% found once; its top ten account for over 4.5%. The specimen comprised CD8+ T cells from peripheral blood mononuclear cells, sampled before pregnancy. The origin of the receptors is a female donor with multiple sclerosis, enrolled in a pregnancy study.

The V gene is TRBV27, the J gene TRBJ2-1, with 11 bases that match TRBD1. J gave up 4 bases and V 1 base, and 3 bases lay outside the gene matches. Germline V CDR1 and CDR2: MNHEY, SMNVEV (reference sequence). The CDR3 covers 16 residues. The CDR3 coding sequence is TGTGCCAGCAGTTTATACGGGACAGGGGGGTACAATGAGCAGTTCTTC. It yields the protein CASSLYGTGGYNEQFF.

The V and J genes are TRBV15 and TRBJ1-1; 9 bases agree with TRBD1. The CDR3 covers 17 residues. The ends lost 0 bases at V and 1 base at J; junction bases unmatched: 6. Germline V CDR1 and CDR2: LNHNV, YYDKDF (reference sequence). The CDR3 loop is CATSRDLGQGSNTEAFF. Here the CDR3 DNA reads TGTGCCACCAGCAGAGATCTCGGACAGGGGTCGAACACTGAAGCTTTCTTT.

This rearrangement joins TRBV27 to TRBJ2-2; D may be TRBD2 (5 bases). This CDR3 contains 14 residues. CDR1 and CDR2 from the germline V gene are MNHEY and SMNVEV (reference sequence). Trimming took off 3 bases at V and 4 bases at J, with 9 bases between the two ends. The CDR3 is CASSFGGSTGELFF. CDR3 sequence (DNA): TGTGCCAGCAGTTTCGGTGGGAGCACCGGGGAGCTGTTTTTT.

This clone has a handful of counts. The CDR3 bases are TGTGCCAGCACTAAAGATGACTCTGGAAACACCATATATTTT. This translates into CASTKDDSGNTIYF. This chain connects TRBV6-6 to TRBJ1-3, with D unresolved. V was clipped by 7 bases and J by 0 bases, with 10 bases between them. Germline values: CDR1 MNHNY, CDR2 SVGAGI (reference sequence). CDR3 length: 14 residues.

The chain carries TRBV25-1 and TRBJ1-4; D may be TRBD1 (6 bases). This CDR3 region has 15 residues. V gave up 5 bases and J gave up 2 bases, with 12 bases separating them. The germline gives CDR1 MGHDK, CDR2 SYGVNS. Written as DNA, the CDR3 is TGTGCCAGCAGTCCCCATACAGGGACTAATGAAAAACTGTTTTTT. It translates to CASSPHTGTNEKLFF.

CDR3 bases: TGTGCCAGCAGCTTAGGCGGGAACACCGGGGAGCTGTTTTTT. Its translation is CASSLGGNTGELFF. The chain couples TRBV13 to TRBJ2-2; no reliable D call. Germline CDR1 reads PRHDT; CDR2 reads FYEKMQ (reference sequence). V dropped 0 bases and J dropped 1 base, with 3 bases sitting between them. The CDR3 runs 14 residues.

The rearrangement joins TRBV6-6 to TRBJ2-3; D not resolved. The CDR3 contains 11 residues. From germline, CDR1 is MNHNY and CDR2 SVGAGI (reference sequence). Trimming shortened V by 8 bases and J by 4 bases, and 7 bases separated the two germline ends. This chain's CDR3 is CASVGADTQYF. The CDR3 bases are TGTGCCAGCGTCGGAGCAGATACGCAGTATTTT.

V and J are TRBV29-1 and TRBJ2-3; D is possibly TRBD1 (6 bases). This CDR3 has 15 residues. The V and J ends lost 0 bases and 4 bases respectively, with 14 bases between them. CDR1 and CDR2 (germline): SQVTM, ANQGSEA. CDR3 nucleotides: TGCAGCGTTGAAGAGACAGGCAGTGGCGCAGATACGCAGTATTTT. Its translation: CSVEETGSGADTQYF.

This chain connects TRBV15 to TRBJ1-5, with D possibly matching TRBD1 (5 bases). The CDR3 runs to 14 residues. Trimming pared 10 bases from V and 4 bases from J, leaving 17 bases between. Germline CDR1 LNHNV, CDR2 YYDKDF (reference sequence). CDR3 protein: CAIQAFGGNQPQHF. As DNA, the CDR3 is TGTGCCATCCAAGCATTCGGGGGAAATCAGCCCCAGCATTTT.

The chain is built from TRBV7-2 and TRBJ2-7; TRBD1 might be the D (5 bases). Germline CDR1 reads SGHTA; CDR2 reads FQGNSA. Trimming pared 4 bases from V and 3 bases from J, leaving 13 bases between. The CDR3 consists of 14 residues. The CDR3 reads CASSSWTKNYEQYF. CDR3 nucleotide sequence: TGTGCCAGCAGCTCCTGGACAAAGAACTACGAGCAGTACTTC.

This chain uses TRBV29-1 with TRBJ2-1; possible D gene TRBD2, 7 bases. Trimming removed 8 bases at V and 7 bases at J, with 18 bases between. The CDR3 has 13 amino acids. The germline V gene encodes CDR1 SQVTM and CDR2 ANQGSEA. Here the CDR3 DNA reads TGCAGCTGCGGAGGGGGGGGGATGAATGAGCAGTTCTTC. Residues: CSCGGGGMNEQFF.

The chain uses TRBV7-3 and TRBJ2-1, with a tentative D call TRBD1 (6 bases). The germline V gene encodes CDR1 SGHTA and CDR2 FQGTGA. The CDR3 length is 19 residues. The V end lost 2 bases, the J end lost 7 bases, and 27 bases lay between the germline ends. The CDR3 DNA sequence: TGTGCCAGCAGCTTAGTACTCTGTAGGGGACACGTCGTTTTGAATGAGCAGTTCTTC. The encoded protein is CASSLVLCRGHVVLNEQFF.

This chain joins TRBV11-2 and TRBJ1-1; D is unclear. CDR1 and CDR2 from the germline V gene are SGHAT and FQNNGV. The CDR3 covers 13 residues. V lost 5 bases to trimming and J lost 1 base, with 8 bases between them. CDR3 DNA: TGTGCCAGCAGCACGTACACGAACACTGAAGCTTTCTTT. Protein product: CASSTYTNTEAFF. The complete variable domain, with remaining parts taken from reference TRBV11-2 and TRBJ1-1, reads EAGVAQSPRYKIIEKRQSVAFWCNPISGHATLYWYQQILGQGPKLLIQFQNNGVVDDSQLPKDRFSAERLKGVDSTLKIQPAKLEDSAVYLCASSTYTNTEAFFGQGTRLTVV.

The V call is TRBV7-8, the J call TRBJ1-4, with a possible D match to TRBD1 (5 bases). CDR1 SGHVS and CDR2 FQNEAQ come from the germline V gene. This CDR3 is built from 16 residues. The V gene lost 7 bases and the J gene lost 7 bases, with 22 bases spanning the gap. The CDR3 loop reads CASTTVGVGVFEKLFF. The CDR3 region has the DNA TGTGCCAGCACCACGGTTGGGGTAGGGGTTTTTGAAAAACTGTTTTTT.

The chain links TRBV30 to TRBJ1-1, with D possibly TRBD1 on 5 matching bases. V lost 2 bases and J 4 bases, leaving 11 bases between the germline ends. The V gene's germline CDR1 is GTSNPN and CDR2 SVGIG (reference sequence). This CDR3 comprises 13 residues. In DNA, the CDR3 is TGTGCCTGGAGTATGGGGGGAGGCACTGAAGCTTTCTTT. Its protein is CAWSMGGGTEAFF.

This clone came up once. The chain carries TRBV2 and TRBJ1-2; D is possibly TRBD1 (6 bases). V was trimmed by 1 base and J by 7 bases, leaving 10 bases between them. Germline V gives CDR1 SNHLY, CDR2 FYNNEI. CDR3 size: 13 residues. The CDR3 loop is CASSEGTAGGYTF. In DNA, the CDR3 is TGTGCCAGCAGTGAAGGGACAGCTGGTGGCTACACCTTC.

V is TRBV5-1 and J is TRBJ1-4; unclear D gene. Trimming removed 0 bases at V and 3 bases at J, with 9 bases between. The CDR3 has 15 residues. Germline-derived CDR1 and CDR2 are SGHRS and YFSETQ. The CDR3 nucleotides read TGCGCCAGCAGCTTGGGAGGGTCCCCTAATGAAAAACTGTTTTTT. It yields the protein CASSLGGSPNEKLFF.

The chain recombines TRBV9 with TRBJ2-1, with 8 bases fitting TRBD2. This CDR3 has 16 residues. In germline, CDR1 is SGDLS, CDR2 YYNGEE. Losses at the gene ends were 0 bases for V and 4 bases for J; bases not matched to a gene: 6. The CDR3 DNA reads as TGTGCCAGCAGCGTAGAAGGCGGGGGGTTATACAATGAGCAGTTCTTC. Its translation is CASSVEGGGLYNEQFF.

The chain joins TRBV27 to TRBJ2-2; 7 positions agree with TRBD1. Germline CDR1 MNHEY, CDR2 SMNVEV (reference sequence). The J segment lost 0 bases and the V segment lost 5 bases, leaving 9 bases of the junction unmatched. The CDR3 spans 17 residues. The CDR3 is CASSPVRDSPNTGELFF. The DNA for the CDR3 is TGTGCCAGCAGTCCCGTGAGGGACAGCCCGAACACCGGGGAGCTGTTTTTT.

V and J are TRBV9 and TRBJ1-3; possible D gene TRBD1, 5 bases. Trimming took 0 bases from V and 3 from J, leaving 10 bases between them. Germline V CDR1 and CDR2: SGDLS, YYNGEE. The length of the CDR3 is 15 residues. CDR3 amino acids: CASSVGGADGNTIYF. CDR3 nucleotide sequence: TGTGCCAGCAGCGTAGGGGGCGCAGATGGAAACACCATATATTTT.